This T cell receptor beta chain was captured by sequencing in a study of blood T cell repertoires in COVID-19. Method: immunoSEQ multiplex PCR; TCRdb's copy keeps in-frame clones and lacks some. Of under 300,000 clones detected, approximately 86% appear once; the ten largest clones hold approximately 7.9%. CDR1 KGHSH and CDR2 LQKENI come from the germline V gene. The CDR3 extends over 13 amino acids. Deletions cut 6 bases from V and 2 bases from J, with 10 bases between. The source is a man between 60 and 75 years old who had recovered from COVID-19. The source material was peripheral blood. The V gene is TRBV18, the J gene TRBJ1-1, with D uncertain. CDR3 nucleotides: TGTGCCAGCTCCCAAGCTCATAACACTGAAGCTTTCTTT. The encoded protein is CASSQAHNTEAFF.